This TCR beta chain was retrieved from a study of T cell changes during pregnancy in multiple sclerosis. Measured with immunoSEQ multiplex PCR; TCRdb has only the in-frame clones, and not every one. Of some 87,000 clones in the sample, about 96% were seen once. The CDR3 runs 19 residues. Germline-derived CDR1 and CDR2 are SEHNR and FQNEAQ (reference sequence). The trim removed 0 bases at V and 0 bases at J, leaving 5 bases unmatched. This TCR derives from a female donor with multiple sclerosis, enrolled in a pregnancy study. The sequenced sample was peripheral blood, obtained in the second trimester of pregnancy. The chain combines TRBV7-9 with TRBJ2-2; 12 bases line up with TRBD2. The CDR3 nucleotides are TGTGCCAGCAGCTTAGCGGTGACTAGCGGGGGTACGAACACCGGGGAGCTGTTTTTT. Protein sequence: CASSLAVTSGGTNTGELFF.